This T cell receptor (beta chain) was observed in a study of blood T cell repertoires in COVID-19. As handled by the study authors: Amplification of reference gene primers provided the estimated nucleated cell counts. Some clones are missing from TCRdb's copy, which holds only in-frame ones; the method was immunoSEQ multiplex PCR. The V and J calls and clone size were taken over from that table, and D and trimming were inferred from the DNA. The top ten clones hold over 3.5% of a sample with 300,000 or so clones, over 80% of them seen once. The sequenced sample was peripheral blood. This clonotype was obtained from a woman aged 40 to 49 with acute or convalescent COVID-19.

The CDR3 DNA sequence: TGCGCCAGCAGCTTGGTATCCGGGGATGAAAAACTGTTTTTT. Protein sequence: CASSLVSGDEKLFF. The V gene is TRBV5-1, the J gene TRBJ1-4; no reliable D call. The CDR3 length is 14 residues. V was shortened by 0 bases and J by 6 bases, with 9 bases between the two germline ends. Germline-derived CDR1 and CDR2 are SGHRS and YFSETQ.